This T cell receptor beta chain is drawn from a study of blood T cell repertoires in COVID-19. Study-wide context: The origin of the acute and convalescent COVID-19 samples was the United States, Italy and Spain. The analysed material was cDNA or gDNA that came from T cells, B-cell-depleted T cells, or PBMCs.

This clone appeared a few times. Germline V gene lookup returns CDR1 LNHDA and CDR2 SQIVND (reference sequence). This CDR3 region has 13 residues. V lost 1 base to trimming and J lost 4 bases, with 5 bases between them. Only in-frame clones appear in the TCRdb table, and some are missing; sequencing was by immunoSEQ multiplex PCR. The data show some 200,000 clones, roughly four fifths seen once. The chain is built from TRBV19 and TRBJ1-5; D not resolved. The TCR comes from a woman in her 40s with acute or convalescent COVID-19. Sequenced input: peripheral blood. The chain's CDR3 is CASSIAGNQPQHF. The CDR3 region has the DNA TGTGCCAGTAGTATAGCGGGGAATCAGCCCCAGCATTTT.